These 27 T cell receptor beta chains share one sample of origin, sequenced in a study of blood T cells in healthy people across ages (dated by TCRdb to between 2014 and 2017). Preparation of the library involved 5' RACE. A second PCR of roughly 6 to 11 cycles was performed with a sample-barcoded 5' primer and a J-beta primer mix. TCRdb trimmed the raw reads at Q25, called clones with MiXCR and kept productive beta chains. One record per CDR3 amino acid sequence lists the most common genes and DNA. The sample table shows 1.8 million or so distinct CDR3 sequences, and approximately 39% are seen once. Clones ranked in the top ten supply roughly 24% of the sample. The sequenced sample consisted of blood. Receptors originate from a human donor in good health.

This sequence joins TRBV3-1 and TRBJ2-7; 7 bases are a match to TRBD2. The CDR3 is made up of 15 amino acids. The ends lost 6 bases at V and 1 base at J; junction bases unmatched: 9. Germline CDR1 reads LGHDT; CDR2 reads YNNKEL (reference sequence). The CDR3 DNA sequence: TGTGCCAGCAGTCCTGAGGAGCGGGGATCCTACGAGCAGTACTTC. This encodes CASSPEERGSYEQYF.

This clonotype was seen a handful of times. V is TRBV5-4 and J is TRBJ2-1; 13 bases agree with TRBD2. The ends lost 4 bases at V and 7 bases at J; junction bases unmatched: 11. The CDR3 runs to 17 residues. CDR1 SGHNT and CDR2 YYREEE come from the germline V gene (reference sequence). CDR3 loop: CASSGPPTSGGSNEQFF. The CDR3 DNA reads TGTGCCAGCAGCGGACCTCCGACTAGCGGGGGGTCTAATGAGCAGTTCTTC.

The chain employs TRBV3-1 and TRBJ2-7; D gene unclear. The DNA end is more similar to TRBJ2-5, so the J call may be wrong. The germline gives CDR1 LGHDT, CDR2 YNNKEL (reference sequence). The CDR3 is 11 residues long. Here the CDR3 DNA reads TGTGCCAGCAAAGTCGGGGAGACCCAGTACTTC. This sequence encodes CASKVGETQYF.

The sample holds a few counts of this clonotype. J is TRBJ2-1 and V is TRBV6-5, with D perhaps TRBD1 or TRBD2 (5 bases each). This CDR3 contains 16 residues. Germline assignment: CDR1 MNHEY and CDR2 SVGAGI. The V gene lost 5 bases and the J gene lost 5 bases, with 19 bases spanning the gap. This CDR3 reads CASSRSILGGDNEQFF. The CDR3 DNA sequence: TGTGCCAGCAGTCGCTCGATACTTGGGGGAGACAATGAGCAGTTCTTC.

As DNA, the CDR3 is TGTGCCAGCAGGGGTTCCAGCGCATGGGGACAGCCCCAGCATTTT. The encoded protein is CASRGSSAWGQPQHF. The rearrangement links TRBV2 to TRBJ1-5; D unresolved. Germline V gives CDR1 SNHLY, CDR2 FYNNEI. This CDR3 is built from 15 residues. V lost 6 bases and J 7 bases, leaving 19 bases between the germline ends.

This clonotype showed up just once. V gene TRBV20-1 combines with J gene TRBJ1-2, with 8 bases aligning to TRBD1. The CDR3 has 16 residues. After removal of 5 bases from V and 1 base from J, the junction contained 12 bases not matched to a gene. From germline, CDR1 is DFQATT and CDR2 SNEGSKA (reference sequence). The CDR3 protein is CSAYEPGQGLNYGYTF. Written as DNA, the CDR3 is TGCAGTGCTTACGAACCCGGACAGGGACTTAACTATGGCTACACCTTC.

This clonotype was observed a few times. The V gene is TRBV9, the J gene TRBJ1-2; D gene unclear. The CDR3 runs 15 residues. Germline-derived CDR1 and CDR2 are SGDLS and YYNGEE. With 0 bases removed from V and 5 bases from J, the gap between germline ends came to 14 bases. CDR3 amino acids: CASSVEPTASYGYTF. The CDR3 DNA sequence: TGTGCCAGCAGCGTAGAACCCACAGCTAGTTATGGCTACACCTTC.

This chain joins TRBV18 and TRBJ2-7; D unresolved. The CDR3 sequence is 13 residues long. V was clipped by 1 base and J by 6 bases, with 10 bases between them. Germline CDR1 KGHSH, CDR2 LQKENI. The CDR3 DNA follows: TGTGCCAGCTCACCACAGGGCAGCTCCGAGCAGTACTTC. It translates to CASSPQGSSEQYF.

Note on this clonotype: At one end the junction does not follow the germline gene, possibly because of a read error. V and J are TRBV9 and TRBJ1-2; D is unclear. From germline, CDR1 is SGDLS and CDR2 YYNGEE. This CDR3 spans 16 amino acids. Written as DNA, the CDR3 is TGTGCCAGCAGCGGACCTAGTGAGGACCCTAACCATGGCTACACCTTC. It encodes CASSGPSEDPNHGYTF.

This clonotype was seen only a few times. This chain uses TRBV6-5 with TRBJ1-5, with 8 bases that match TRBD1. CDR3 length: 13 amino acids. The V segment lost 3 bases and the J segment 7 bases; nucleotides outside the gene matches: 2. CDR1 is MNHEY, CDR2 SVGAGI, per germline. The CDR3 nucleotides read TGTGCCAGCAGTTATAACAGGGGGCAGCCCCAGCATTTT. This encodes CASSYNRGQPQHF.

Turning to this clonotype: The junction shows a germline mismatch at one end, possibly a read error. The rearrangement links TRBV27 to TRBJ1-2, with D perhaps TRBD1 (6 bases). This CDR3 comprises 15 residues. In germline, CDR1 is MNHEY, CDR2 SMNVEV (reference sequence). CDR3 in amino acids: CANSFRRGANYGYTF. In DNA form, the CDR3 reads TGTGCCAACAGTTTTCGCAGGGGAGCTAACTATGGCTACACCTTC.

There are many counts of this clonotype. DNA for the CDR3: TGCGCCAGCTCCCGGGACGGAACCTACGAGCAGTACTTC. It codes for CASSRDGTYEQYF. The chain links TRBV5-1 to TRBJ2-7; D is possibly TRBD1 or TRBD2 (5 bases each). The ends were cut back, 7 bases at V and 2 bases at J, with 13 bases in the middle. The V gene's germline CDR1 is SGHRS and CDR2 YFSETQ. The CDR3 is 13 amino acids. The full variable domain, its missing parts supplied by reference TRBV5-1 and TRBJ2-7, is KAGVTQTPRYLIKTRGQQVTLSCSPISGHRSVSWYQQTPGQGLQFLFEYFSETQRNKGNFPGRFSGRQFSNSRSEMNVSTLELGDSALYLCASSRDGTYEQYFGPGTRLTVT.

Concerning this clonotype itself: At one end, the junction sequence differs from germline, possibly due to a read error. The chain couples TRBV6-2 or TRBV6-3 to TRBJ2-5; tentative D call: TRBD1 (6 bases). CDR1 is MNHEY, CDR2 SVGEGT, per germline. This CDR3 contains 13 residues. This chain's CDR3 is CTSSPGQGETQYF. CDR3 nucleotide sequence: TGTACCAGCAGCCCGGGACAAGGAGAGACCCAGTACTTC.

The V and J genes are TRBV11-2 and TRBJ1-6; D perhaps matches TRBD1 (5 bases). The V end lost 2 bases, the J end lost 4 bases, and 9 bases lay between the germline ends. The CDR3 has 15 residues. Per germline, CDR1 SGHAT and CDR2 FQNNGV. DNA for the CDR3: TGTGCCAGCAGCTTATGGGGGGGTTATAATTCACCCCTCCACTTT. Translating gives CASSLWGGYNSPLHF.

CDR3 nucleotide sequence: TGTGCCAGCAGTGAGTCACAAGAGACCCAGTTCTTC. It encodes CASSESQETQFF. The chain has TRBV6-2 or TRBV6-3 and TRBJ2-5; no clear D. TRBJ2-1 explains the end of the DNA better; the J call may be wrong. This CDR3 has 12 amino acids. Germline values: CDR1 MNHEY, CDR2 SVGEGT.

This sequence joins TRBV7-9 and TRBJ2-7, with D perhaps assigned TRBD1 or TRBD2 (5 bases each). The V gene's germline CDR1 is SEHNR and CDR2 FQNEAQ (reference sequence). CDR3 size: 12 residues. Between the trimmed V and J ends, which lost 6 bases and 5 bases, there was a span of 11 bases. CDR3 bases: TGTGCCAGCAGGGATCAGGGACACGAGCAGTACTTC. Translating it yields CASRDQGHEQYF. Full variable domain (remainder filled in from reference TRBV7-9 and TRBJ2-7): DTGVSQNPRHKITKRGQNVTFRCDPISEHNRLYWYRQTLGQGPEFLTYFQNEAQLEKSRLLSDRFSAERPKGSFSTLEIQRTEQGDSAMYLCASRDQGHEQYFGPGTRLTVT.

This clonotype was seen once. The chain carries TRBV7-2 and TRBJ1-5; the D is unclear. In germline, CDR1 is SGHTA, CDR2 FQGNSA. This CDR3 has 13 amino acids. The V gene lost 5 bases and the J gene lost 6 bases, with 11 bases spanning the gap. CDR3 region: CASSPGAFQPQHF. The CDR3 bases are TGTGCCAGCAGCCCCGGAGCGTTTCAGCCCCAGCATTTT.

This clonotype was counted a single time. This chain links TRBV28 with TRBJ2-7; D possibly uses TRBD1 or TRBD2 (6 bases each). Trimming removed 4 bases from V and 3 bases from J, with 16 bases in between. The CDR3 length is 15 residues. Germline lookup yields CDR1 MDHEN and CDR2 SYDVKM. The CDR3 loop reads CASSWRGGTRYEQYF. In DNA form, the CDR3 reads TGTGCCAGCAGTTGGAGAGGGGGGACTCGCTACGAGCAGTACTTC.

This clonotype was observed a few times. CDR3 nucleotide sequence: TGTGCCAGCAGCCTCGGCTGGGACTATGGCTACACCTTC. It codes for CASSLGWDYGYTF. The chain couples TRBV12-3 or TRBV12-4 to TRBJ1-2, with D uncertain. This CDR3 spans 13 amino acids. V lost 6 bases, J lost 3 bases, and 11 bases lay in between.

J is TRBJ2-3 and V is TRBV4-2, with TRBD2 matching over 8 bases. The CDR3 spans 19 residues. CDR1 and CDR2 (germline): LGHNA, YNFKEQ. The trim removed 4 bases at V and 3 bases at J, leaving 18 bases unmatched. The CDR3 DNA is TGTGCCAGCAGCCCAGGAACCGGTGGTAGCGGGGAAGGGACAGATACGCAGTATTTT. Translating gives CASSPGTGGSGEGTDTQYF.

This clonotype occurred a few times. The rearrangement joins TRBV7-9 to TRBJ2-7; D is perhaps TRBD1 (6 bases). The CDR3 is made up of 14 amino acids. Trimming shortened V by 4 bases and J by 2 bases, and 12 bases separated the two germline ends. CDR1 and CDR2 from the germline V gene are SEHNR and FQNEAQ (reference sequence). The CDR3 sequence: CASSSSGQPYEQYF. The CDR3 coding sequence is TGTGCCAGCAGCTCTAGTGGACAGCCCTACGAGCAGTACTTC.

This clonotype was seen a single time. V gene TRBV7-2 combines with J gene TRBJ1-6; D is undetermined. Per the germline V gene, CDR1 is SGHTA and CDR2 is FQGNSA. CDR3 size: 12 residues. Deletions cut 8 bases from V and 7 bases from J, with 9 bases between. In DNA, the CDR3 is TGTGCCAGCGAAATGTACAATTCACCCCTCCACTTT. Protein product: CASEMYNSPLHF.

This chain's CDR3 is CASSAAEGPTGGTDTQYF. In nucleotides, the CDR3 is TGTGCCAGCAGCGCAGCGGAGGGTCCCACTGGGGGCACAGATACGCAGTATTTT. The chain links TRBV9 to TRBJ2-3; D is perhaps TRBD2 (6 bases). Germline V CDR1 and CDR2: SGDLS, YYNGEE. With 3 bases removed from V and 1 base from J, the gap between germline ends came to 21 bases. This CDR3 comprises 18 residues.

This clonotype was found a few times. The rearrangement links TRBV11-2 to TRBJ2-3; D is ambiguous. Trimming cost V 2 bases and J 2 bases, with 14 bases left between them. CDR3 length: 16 residues. Germline assignment: CDR1 SGHAT and CDR2 FQNNGV. This CDR3 reads CASSLRGNSFTDTQYF. CDR3 nucleotides: TGTGCCAGCAGCTTACGTGGGAACTCTTTCACAGATACGCAGTATTTT.

This clonotype showed up many times. The chain carries TRBV4-3 and TRBJ2-1, with D tentatively TRBD1 or TRBD2 (5 bases each). Germline V gene data show CDR1 as LGHNA and CDR2 as YSLEER. V was trimmed by 1 base and J by 3 bases, leaving 10 bases between them. CDR3 length: 15 amino acids. CDR3: CASSQVGTVYNEQFF. Here the CDR3 DNA reads TGCGCCAGCAGCCAAGTGGGGACCGTCTACAATGAGCAGTTCTTC.

The rearrangement links TRBV15 to TRBJ2-6; 10 nucleotides line up with TRBD1. Trimming cost V 4 bases and J 1 base; bases outside gene matches: 13. The CDR3 consists of 20 residues. CDR1 and CDR2 from the germline V gene are LNHNV and YYDKDF (reference sequence). CDR3 residues: CATSTRPWDRGLSGANVLTF. The DNA for the CDR3 is TGTGCCACCAGCACTCGACCCTGGGACAGGGGTCTTTCTGGGGCCAACGTCCTGACTTTC.

V and J are TRBV29-1 and TRBJ2-1; D tentatively fits TRBD1 or TRBD2 (6 bases each). The germline V gene has CDR1 SQVTM and CDR2 ANQGSEA. The germline V and J ends were trimmed by 4 bases and 7 bases, with 8 bases remaining between them. The CDR3 has 11 amino acids. DNA of the CDR3: TGCAGCGTTGTAGGGGGGAATGAGCAGTTCTTC. Amino acid sequence: CSVVGGNEQFF.